This TCR beta chain was captured in a study of cytomegalovirus exposure and HLA in healthy donors. Study-level findings and limits: Among donors in an Asian-associated ancestry cluster, a later analysis reportedly found fewer N-insertions than the roughly 680-donor mean.

Concerning this clone: Its target is unknown.

The germline gives CDR1 SGHVS, CDR2 FQNEAQ. The CDR3 spans 14 residues. V was pared by 5 bases and J by 4 bases, with 12 bases between. The PCR ran on 60 Vbeta and 13 Jbeta primers. This table comes from immunoSEQ multiplex PCR, and its TCRdb copy is limited to in-frame clones, with some not included. The sample records about 82,000 clones, approximately 82% being singletons. This TCR was recovered from a man between 65 and 85 years old in good health and CMV-seropositive. Sequencing was done on a sample of PBMCs. This sequence joins TRBV7-8 and TRBJ2-1, with TRBD1 as a possible D gene (5 bases). The CDR3 region is CASSPDRKYNEQFF. The CDR3 DNA reads TGTGCCAGCAGCCCAGACAGAAAATACAATGAGCAGTTCTTC.